The 15 T cell receptor beta chains given below trace back to one sample, sequenced in a study of blood T cell repertoires in COVID-19. Method: immunoSEQ multiplex PCR; TCRdb's copy keeps in-frame clones and lacks some. The data show tens of thousands of clones, around four fifths seen once. Sequencing input: peripheral blood. The receptors originated from a middle-aged man with active COVID-19.

This clone was observed a handful of times. V and J are TRBV5-1 and TRBJ2-2; 7 bases agree with TRBD1. The germline CDR1 and CDR2 sequences are SGHRS and YFSETQ. V trimming: 4 bases; J trimming: 5 bases; junction bases outside the gene matches: 8. The CDR3 is made up of 15 amino acids. The DNA for the CDR3 is TGCGCCAGCAGCAATCCAGGGGGAAGAACCGGGGAGCTGTTTTTT. The encoded protein is CASSNPGGRTGELFF.

The rearrangement uses TRBV6-5 and TRBJ1-5; weak D call: TRBD1 (6 bases). CDR1 is MNHEY, CDR2 SVGAGI, per germline. The V and J ends lost 4 bases and 4 bases respectively, with 14 bases between them. This CDR3 has 15 amino acids. The CDR3 reads CASSSDRLPNQPQHF. The CDR3 DNA reads TGTGCCAGCAGTTCAGACAGGTTACCGAATCAGCCCCAGCATTTT.

The chain carries TRBV5-5 and TRBJ2-5; TRBD2 aligns across 10 bases. The CDR3 has 18 amino acids. CDR1 is SGHKS and CDR2 is YYEKEE in the germline V gene (reference sequence). V was pared by 1 base and J by 4 bases, with 13 bases of the junction left unmatched. The CDR3 sequence is CASSLLGLAFERGETQYF. In nucleotides, the CDR3 is TGTGCCAGCAGCTTGTTGGGACTAGCGTTTGAACGGGGAGAGACCCAGTACTTC. Full variable domain (remainder filled in from reference TRBV5-5 and TRBJ2-5): DAGVTQSPTHLIKTRGQQVTLRCSPISGHKSVSWYQQVLGQGPQFIFQYYEKEERGRGNFPDRFSARQFPNYSSELNVNALLLGDSALYLCASSLLGLAFERGETQYFGPGTRLLVL.

Here the CDR3 DNA reads TGTGCCAGCAATCAGGGGGAAACCCAGTACTTC. Its protein is CASNQGETQYF. V is TRBV12-3 or TRBV12-4 and J is TRBJ2-5, with TRBD1 matching over 7 bases. CDR3 size: 11 residues. Trimming took 7 bases from V and 8 from J; bases not matched to a gene: 4.

The chain combines TRBV9 with TRBJ2-5, with 7 bases lining up with TRBD2. Trimming removed 0 bases from V and 5 bases from J; junction bases left unmatched: 4. CDR1 is SGDLS, CDR2 YYNGEE, per germline. This CDR3 spans 14 amino acids. The CDR3 coding sequence is TGTGCCAGCAGCGTAGGGGTCGGGAGGGAGACCCAGTACTTC. This encodes CASSVGVGRETQYF.

J is TRBJ1-2 and V is TRBV10-3; D is uncertain. The CDR3 is made up of 13 amino acids. V lost 0 bases, J lost 8 bases, and 10 bases lay in between. Per germline, CDR1 ENHRY and CDR2 SYGVKD. The CDR3 is CAISESTTVGYTF. The CDR3 DNA sequence: TGTGCCATCAGTGAGTCGACAACAGTCGGCTACACCTTC.

The chain is built from TRBV7-3 and TRBJ2-3; D gene uncertain. Germline loops: CDR1 SGHTA, CDR2 FQGTGA. This CDR3 is 15 amino acids long. V dropped 3 bases and J dropped 0 bases, with 10 bases sitting between them. DNA of the CDR3: TGTGCCAGCAGCTTGGTGGGCCCAAGCACAGATACGCAGTATTTT. It specifies CASSLVGPSTDTQYF.

This chain links TRBV28 with TRBJ2-2; D is possibly TRBD1 (6 bases). The V gene's germline CDR1 is MDHEN and CDR2 SYDVKM. The CDR3 runs 13 residues. V dropped 8 bases and J dropped 4 bases, with 11 bases sitting between them. CDR3 in DNA: TGTGCCAGCGGGCAAGGGGGCACCGGGGAGCTGTTTTTT. Translated: CASGQGGTGELFF.

The rearrangement joins TRBV21-1 to TRBJ2-2; TRBD1, the table's D call, was not compared with the DNA. TRBV21-1 is a pseudogene segment. The CDR3 spans 13 residues. The CDR3 coding sequence is TGTGCCAGCAGCCGGGACACCACCGGGGAGCTGTTTTTT. It codes for CASSRDTTGELFF.

V is TRBV5-4 and J is TRBJ2-3, with D unresolved. Germline assignment: CDR1 SGHNT and CDR2 YYREEE (reference sequence). CDR3 size: 15 residues. The germline V and J ends were trimmed by 1 base and 4 bases, with 13 bases remaining between them. The CDR3 sequence: CASSLKASSADTQYF. In DNA form, the CDR3 reads TGTGCCAGCAGCTTGAAGGCTAGTTCCGCAGATACGCAGTATTTT.

V and J are TRBV4-2 and TRBJ1-5; D remains ambiguous. V dropped 1 base and J dropped 0 bases, with 10 bases sitting between them. The CDR3 has 16 amino acids. Looked up from germline, CDR1 is LGHNA and CDR2 is YNFKEQ. CDR3 in DNA: TGTGCCAGCAGCCAAGGCCAGGATTATAGCAATCAGCCCCAGCATTTT. Translation: CASSQGQDYSNQPQHF.

This clone has more than one count but fewer than ten. The CDR3 DNA follows: TGTGCCAGCAGCTCCCGGGACAGGGGCGAGTCACCCCTCCACTTT. Translating gives CASSSRDRGESPLHF. This chain uses TRBV7-2 with TRBJ1-6, with 10 bases identical to TRBD1. V was clipped by 4 bases and J by 10 bases; unmatched bases: 7. The CDR3 is 15 residues long. CDR1 and CDR2 from the germline V gene are SGHTA and FQGNSA. Full variable domain (missing parts from reference TRBV7-2 and TRBJ1-6): GAGVSQSPSNKVTEKGKDVELRCDPISGHTALYWYRQSLGQGLEFLIYFQGNSAPDKSGLPSDRFSAERTGGSVSTLTIQRTQQEDSAVYLCASSSRDRGESPLHFGNGTRLTVT.

CDR3 protein: CASSADSSNTGELFF. CDR3 DNA: TGTGCCAGCAGTGCGGACAGCTCGAACACCGGGGAGCTGTTTTTT. V and J are TRBV6-4 and TRBJ2-2; maybe TRBD1 (6 bases). V lost 4 bases to trimming and J lost 0 bases, with 9 bases between them. The germline CDR1 and CDR2 sequences are MRHNA and SNTAGT. The CDR3 contains 15 residues.

The CDR3 sequence: CASSLSGRKNEQFF. CDR3 nucleotides: TGTGCCAGCAGCTTGAGCGGGAGAAAAAATGAGCAGTTCTTC. This sequence joins TRBV5-4 and TRBJ2-1, with 8 nucleotides matching TRBD2. In germline, CDR1 is SGHNT, CDR2 YYREEE (reference sequence). This CDR3 has 14 amino acids. The trim removed 1 base at V and 7 bases at J, leaving 4 bases unmatched.

Only one count was recorded for this clone. V usage is TRBV4-3 and J usage is TRBJ2-7; possible D gene TRBD2, 5 bases. With 1 base removed from V and 4 bases from J, the gap between germline ends came to 14 bases. The CDR3 has 15 residues. The germline V gene encodes CDR1 LGHNA and CDR2 YSLEER. The CDR3 DNA reads TGCGCCAGCAGCCAAGGACTAACAAACCGTTACGAGCAGTACTTC. Protein: CASSQGLTNRYEQYF.